This T cell receptor beta chain was captured by sequencing in a study of blood T cells in healthy people across ages. CDR1 and CDR2 from the germline V gene are KGHSH and LQKENI. The CDR3 totals 13 residues. V lost 5 bases to trimming and J lost 3 bases, with 11 bases between them. Together with a sample-barcoded 5' primer, a J-beta primer mix was included in a second PCR lasting about 6 to 12 cycles. A template-switch adaptor with 12 random nucleotides tagged each cDNA molecule. TCRdb fed the 5' RACE reads into MiXCR, producing one record per CDR3 protein. In the table there are about 940,000 distinct CDR3 sequences, about 48% of which are singletons. The sample holds a few counts of this clonotype. Isolating PBMCs gave at least 6 million of these cells per sample.

J is TRBJ2-7 and V is TRBV18; TRBD1 or TRBD2 may be the D gene (6 bases each). Sequencing was carried out using blood. The TCR originated in a young man in good health. Written as DNA, the CDR3 is TGTGCCAGCTCAGGGGGGACATTCTACGAGCAGTACTTC. Translating it yields CASSGGTFYEQYF.